Each of the 16 T cell receptor beta chains below was sequenced from the same sample in a study of monozygotic twins with inflammatory bowel disease. TCRdb reprocessed the 5' RACE reads and keeps a single row for each CDR3 protein, giving no DNA. In total, the table holds around 150,000 distinct CDR3 sequences. Input material: blood. These receptors came from a human donor with ulcerative colitis or Crohn's disease, or a healthy co-twin of an affected twin (not recorded which).

The rearrangement links TRBV20-1 to TRBJ2-3; TCRdb returns TRBD1, unconfirmable since there is no DNA. The CDR3 runs 16 residues. Germline V gene lookup returns CDR1 DFQATT and CDR2 SNEGSKA (reference sequence). CDR3 residues: CSARAAAGRRADTQYF.

This chain connects TRBV6-1 to TRBJ2-2; the TCRdb call, TRBD1, lacks DNA for checking. The CDR3 has 16 amino acids. Germline V lookup: CDR1 MNHNS, CDR2 SASEGT. CDR3 sequence: CASSPIRDSITGELFF.

The gene calls are TRBV10-3 and TRBJ1-5; the D call of TRBD1 rests on TCRdb alone, since no DNA is present to check it. The CDR3 length is 18 residues. Germline lookup yields CDR1 ENHRY and CDR2 SYGVKD. CDR3 region: CAISEEGGGEVGNQPQHF.

The CDR3: CASSLPGGTPTDTQYF. The J gene is TRBJ2-3, the V gene TRBV5-1; TCRdb's D gene call, TRBD1, goes unchecked for lack of DNA. CDR3 length equals 16 residues. Per the germline V gene, CDR1 is SGHRS and CDR2 is YFSETQ. Filled out from reference TRBV5-1 and TRBJ2-3, the complete variable domain reads KAGVTQTPRYLIKTRGQQVTLSCSPISGHRSVSWYQQTPGQGLQFLFEYFSETQRNKGNFPGRFSGRQFSNSRSEMNVSTLELGDSALYLCASSLPGGTPTDTQYFGPGTRLTVL.

Frequency places this clonotype as medium-sized. J is TRBJ2-1 and V is TRBV7-8. This CDR3 comprises 14 residues. Germline loops: CDR1 SGHVS, CDR2 FQNEAQ. CDR3 residues: CASSSGASYNEQFF.

The chain is built from TRBV29-1 and TRBJ2-1. Germline values: CDR1 SQVTM, CDR2 ANQGSEA. The CDR3 is 11 residues long. This chain's CDR3 is CSVDPLNEQFF.

J is TRBJ1-1 and V is TRBV29-1; TCRdb proposes TRBD1, but this gene call is untestable without DNA. The CDR3 length is 14 residues. Germline V gene lookup returns CDR1 SQVTM and CDR2 ANQGSEA. CDR3 sequence reads: CSVRTGAMNTEAFF.

The chain is built from TRBV20-1 and TRBJ1-1. Per germline, CDR1 DFQATT and CDR2 SNEGSKA (reference sequence). This CDR3 spans 12 amino acids. The CDR3 reads CSATRWTEEAFF.

V gene TRBV6-5 combines with J gene TRBJ2-7; TCRdb outputs TRBD1, but without DNA this stays unchecked. Germline V gene lookup returns CDR1 MNHEY and CDR2 SVGAGI. The CDR3 runs to 13 residues. This CDR3 is CASVDGGADEQYF.

The chain's CDR3 is CASLTSRGTGELFF. This sequence joins TRBV3-1 and TRBJ2-2; the D gene TCRdb calls, TRBD2, cannot be checked with no DNA. The CDR3 totals 14 residues. The germline V gene encodes CDR1 LGHDT and CDR2 YNNKEL (reference sequence).

The rearrangement uses TRBV7-8 and TRBJ2-7; TCRdb's D call of TRBD1 is untestable without DNA. Per germline, CDR1 SGHVS and CDR2 FQNEAQ. This CDR3 spans 13 amino acids. The CDR3 loop is CASSLVRTAEQYF. The full variable domain, with the rest looked up from reference TRBV7-8 and TRBJ2-7, is GAGVSQSPRYKVAKRGQDVALRCDPISGHVSLFWYQQALGQGPEFLTYFQNEAQLDKSGLPSDRFFAERPEGSVSTLKIQRTQQEDSAVYLCASSLVRTAEQYFGPGTRLTVT.

V and J are TRBV5-4 and TRBJ2-2; TCRdb proposes TRBD2, but this gene call is untestable without DNA. Germline V gene lookup returns CDR1 SGHNT and CDR2 YYREEE (reference sequence). This CDR3 comprises 16 residues. CDR3: CASSSGLAGVVGELFF.

The chain is built from TRBV20-1 and TRBJ2-1; TCRdb returns TRBD2, unconfirmable since there is no DNA. CDR1 is DFQATT and CDR2 is SNEGSKA in the germline V gene (reference sequence). The CDR3 is made up of 12 amino acids. CDR3 sequence: CSAKSTRYEQFF.

V gene TRBV5-1 combines with J gene TRBJ2-2; TCRdb proposes TRBD2, but this gene call is untestable without DNA. Germline V CDR1 and CDR2: SGHRS, YFSETQ. This CDR3 is 13 amino acids long. This CDR3 is CASSKPRAGELFF. Full variable domain (missing parts from reference TRBV5-1 and TRBJ2-2): KAGVTQTPRYLIKTRGQQVTLSCSPISGHRSVSWYQQTPGQGLQFLFEYFSETQRNKGNFPGRFSGRQFSNSRSEMNVSTLELGDSALYLCASSKPRAGELFFGEGSRLTVL.

The J gene is TRBJ2-1, the V gene TRBV25-1; there is no DNA to check the TCRdb D call of TRBD1. This CDR3 region has 13 residues. Per germline, CDR1 MGHDK and CDR2 SYGVNS. CDR3 in amino acids: CASSHRQGNEQFF. Variable domain in full (rest from reference TRBV25-1 and TRBJ2-1): EADIYQTPRYLVIGTGKKITLECSQTMGHDKMYWYQQDPGMELHLIHYSYGVNSTEKGDLSSESTVSRIRTEHFPLTLESARPSHTSQYLCASSHRQGNEQFFGPGTRLTVL.

The rearrangement links TRBV7-2 to TRBJ2-7; absent DNA, TCRdb's TRBD1 call cannot be checked. Germline V gene lookup returns CDR1 SGHTA and CDR2 FQGNSA. This CDR3 region has 13 residues. CDR3 in amino acids: CASSLARDYEQYF.